Included here is one TCR beta chain sequence, with context. Its antigen is unidentified. The data are from a study of blood T cells in healthy people across ages. Points from the study as a whole: A roughly linear fall in TCR beta diversity per million T cells was seen with increasing age.

A second PCR, run for about 7 to 12 cycles, used a sample-barcoded 5' primer plus a J-beta primer mix. TCRdb re-called the 5' RACE reads with MiXCR, one entry per CDR3 protein. The sample holds fewer than 700,000 distinct CDR3 sequences; around 48% are singletons and the top ten take around 24%. The material sequenced was blood. This receptor was taken from a man aged 80 or over in good health.

CDR3 in DNA: TGTGCCAGCAGCTTCCCGGGCGTCAGGGGCTACACCTTC. Protein product: CASSFPGVRGYTF. The chain recombines TRBV7-2 with TRBJ1-2; D unresolved. Per germline, CDR1 SGHTA and CDR2 FQGNSA. Trimming shortened V by 3 bases and J by 8 bases, and 13 bases separated the two germline ends. The CDR3 spans 13 residues.